The 23 T cell receptor beta chains below all came from one sample that was sequenced in a study of T-cell reconstitution after alpha-beta-depleted transplantation in children. Preparation of the TCRbeta library involved a method that used unique molecular identifiers. TCRdb recomputed calls from the PCR reads with MiXCR, one row per CDR3 protein. The data show around 200,000 distinct CDR3 sequences, approximately 6.6% seen once. The material was PBMCs from the stem cell graft donor, obtained from the stem cell graft. These receptors were obtained from a human donor who donated a stem cell graft to a child with Wiskott-Aldrich syndrome.

Only a few counts were recorded for this clonotype. The chain has TRBV7-2 and TRBJ2-7, with D unresolved. This CDR3 comprises 14 residues. V was trimmed by 1 base and J by 0 bases, leaving 7 bases between them. Germline V gene data show CDR1 as SGHTA and CDR2 as FQGNSA. The CDR3 nucleotides are TGTGCCAGCAGCTTAGGACACGGCTCCTACGAGCAGTACTTC. Translating gives CASSLGHGSYEQYF. The full variable domain, its missing parts supplied by reference TRBV7-2 and TRBJ2-7, is GAGVSQSPSNKVTEKGKDVELRCDPISGHTALYWYRQSLGQGLEFLIYFQGNSAPDKSGLPSDRFSAERTGGSVSTLTIQRTQQEDSAVYLCASSLGHGSYEQYFGPGTRLTVT.

J is TRBJ2-1 and V is TRBV30, with 13 positions matching TRBD2. Germline CDR1 reads GTSNPN; CDR2 reads SVGIG (reference sequence). This CDR3 has 12 residues. DNA of the CDR3: TGTGCTATGGGACTAGCGGGAAAAGAGCAGTTCTTC. Translated: CAMGLAGKEQFF. Looking up the rest from reference TRBV30 and TRBJ2-1 gives the full variable domain: SQTIHQWPATLVQPVGSPLSLECTVEGTSNPNLYWYRQAAGRGLQLLFYSVGIGQISSEVPQNLSASRPQDRQFILSSKKLLLSDSGFYLCAMGLAGKEQFFGPGTRLTVL.

The table lists this clonotype with many counts. V usage is TRBV12-3 or TRBV12-4 and J usage is TRBJ2-7; D is possibly TRBD2 (5 bases). The V end was cut by 7 bases, the J end by 3 bases, with 16 bases between. The CDR3 length is 14 residues. CDR3 sequence: CASNAGVSNYEQYF. The CDR3 DNA reads as TGTGCCAGCAACGCCGGGGTTAGTAACTACGAGCAGTACTTC.

Ten or more counts support this clonotype. This chain connects TRBV20-1 to TRBJ1-2, with D unresolved. The CDR3 runs to 10 residues. Germline V CDR1 and CDR2: DFQATT, SNEGSKA (reference sequence). V dropped 4 bases and J dropped 12 bases, with 12 bases sitting between them. The CDR3 bases are TGCAGTGCTACGCGACTGGAGAACACCTTC. It codes for CSATRLENTF.

This clonotype occurred many times. The chain employs TRBV4-1 and TRBJ2-7, with D unresolved. CDR1 is MGHRA and CDR2 is YSYEKL in the germline V gene. The CDR3 extends over 16 amino acids. V lost 8 bases to trimming and J lost 0 bases, with 20 bases between them. CDR3 DNA: TGCGCCAGCCAAAGATCCTGGGCAGAAAACTCCTACGAGCAGTACTTC. This codes for CASQRSWAENSYEQYF.

This chain uses TRBV9 with TRBJ2-1; a weak D match, TRBD1 (6 bases). Germline CDR1 reads SGDLS; CDR2 reads YYNGEE. V shed 4 bases and J shed 3 bases, with 14 bases lying between them. The CDR3 length is 15 residues. CDR3 DNA: TGTGCCAGCAGCCCCCAGCCAGGGGACTACAATGAGCAGTTCTTC. It translates to CASSPQPGDYNEQFF. The full variable domain, its missing parts supplied by reference TRBV9 and TRBJ2-1, is DSGVTQTPKHLITATGQRVTLRCSPRSGDLSVYWYQQSLDQGLQFLIQYYNGEERAKGNILERFSAQQFPDLHSELNLSSLELGDSALYFCASSPQPGDYNEQFFGPGTRLTVL.

This clonotype was picked up many times. The rearrangement links TRBV25-1 to TRBJ2-5; 9 bases match TRBD2. There are 14 residues in the CDR3. Trimming removed 6 bases from V and 3 bases from J; junction bases left unmatched: 5. CDR1 is MGHDK, CDR2 SYGVNS, per germline. CDR3 coding DNA: TGTGCCAGCAGCCAGACTAGCGGTAAAGAGACCCAGTACTTC. Protein sequence: CASSQTSGKETQYF.

This clonotype was seen ten or more times. V and J are TRBV30 and TRBJ1-5; D not resolved. Trimming stripped 1 base from V and 4 bases from J, with 5 bases between. CDR1 GTSNPN and CDR2 SVGIG come from the germline V gene (reference sequence). The CDR3 sequence is 12 residues long. The CDR3 spells CAWSDGNQPQHF. In DNA, the CDR3 is TGTGCCTGGAGTGACGGAAATCAGCCCCAGCATTTT.

This clonotype has ten or more counts. The V and J genes are TRBV5-1 and TRBJ2-3, with TRBD1 matching 11 bases. The V segment lost 1 base and the J segment 3 bases; nucleotides outside the gene matches: 4. CDR1 is SGHRS and CDR2 is YFSETQ in the germline V gene. This CDR3 comprises 16 residues. In DNA, the CDR3 is TGCGCCAGCAGCTTGCAGGGGACAGGGGGAACAGATACGCAGTATTTT. Encoded protein: CASSLQGTGGTDTQYF.

The chain has TRBV12-3 or TRBV12-4 and TRBJ1-4, with D hard to call. Trimming stripped 5 bases from V and 5 bases from J, with 12 bases between. This CDR3 is 14 amino acids long. CDR3 region: CASSPRGSNEKLFF. The CDR3 bases are TGTGCCAGCAGTCCCCGAGGGTCCAATGAAAAACTGTTTTTT.

This clonotype appeared a few times. The chain uses TRBV5-1 and TRBJ2-5, with D perhaps given as TRBD1 or TRBD2 (5 bases each). CDR3 length: 13 residues. Germline CDR1 reads SGHRS; CDR2 reads YFSETQ. The germline V and J ends were trimmed by 4 bases and 2 bases, with 9 bases remaining between them. CDR3 residues: CASSPEGQETQYF. CDR3 in DNA: TGCGCCAGCAGCCCTGAGGGGCAAGAGACCCAGTACTTC.

The gene calls are TRBV6-5 and TRBJ1-6; 7 nucleotides align to TRBD1. The CDR3 is 16 amino acids. With 4 bases clipped from V and 4 bases from J, the junction kept 7 bases outside the gene matches. Germline V gives CDR1 MNHEY, CDR2 SVGAGI. CDR3 DNA: TGTGCCAGCAGTTCTCGGACAGGAAAATATAATTCACCCCTCCACTTT. It codes for CASSSRTGKYNSPLHF.

This clonotype was recorded a few times. The V gene is TRBV21-1, the J gene TRBJ1-5; no check of the table's D call, TRBD1, against the DNA was made. TRBV21-1 is a pseudogene. The CDR3 runs 17 residues. DNA for the CDR3: TGTGCCAGCAGCAAAGCCCCTGGGGTAAGGGTTAATCAGCCCCAGCATTTT. Translation: CASSKAPGVRVNQPQHF.

This clonotype was seen repeatedly, ten times or more. J is TRBJ1-5 and V is TRBV6-5; D uncertain. The V end lost 2 bases, the J end lost 5 bases, and 13 bases lay between the germline ends. Germline CDR1 reads MNHEY; CDR2 reads SVGAGI. The CDR3 totals 15 residues. CDR3 amino acids: CASSYGLILDQPQHF. DNA of the CDR3: TGTGCCAGCAGTTACGGGCTCATCCTCGATCAGCCCCAGCATTTT.

The V call is TRBV10-3, the J call TRBJ2-3; 9 nucleotides match TRBD2. This CDR3 is 13 amino acids long. Trimming cost V 8 bases and J 4 bases; bases outside gene matches: 4. Germline V lookup: CDR1 ENHRY, CDR2 SYGVKD. The CDR3 nucleotides are TGTGCCATCTCCGGGACTAGCCCAGATACGCAGTATTTT. The encoded protein is CAISGTSPDTQYF.

Turning to this clonotype: A much larger clone differs from this one at a single base, so this may be a read error. The V call is TRBV18, the J call TRBJ1-4, with D uncertain. Germline assignment: CDR1 KGHSH and CDR2 LQKENI. This CDR3 contains 15 residues. The CDR3 sequence is CPSSSNGPSNEKLFF. DNA of the CDR3: TGTCCCAGCTCGTCGAATGGACCTTCTAATGAAAAACTGTTTTTT.

This clonotype was seen more than once but under ten times. This chain joins TRBV5-1 and TRBJ2-2, with 10 bases aligning to TRBD2. This CDR3 has 15 amino acids. Germline assignment: CDR1 SGHRS and CDR2 YFSETQ. Trimming removed 4 bases from V and 7 bases from J; junction bases left unmatched: 7. CDR3 bases: TGCGCCAGCAGCGAGCGGGGGGGCCCCGGCGGGGAGCTGTTTTTT. Translation: CASSERGGPGGELFF.

This clonotype showed up many times. The rearrangement links TRBV20-1 to TRBJ2-7; D is perhaps TRBD2 (6 bases). V was shortened by 5 bases and J by 1 base, with 18 bases between the two germline ends. Germline assignment: CDR1 DFQATT and CDR2 SNEGSKA (reference sequence). CDR3 size: 15 residues. The CDR3 DNA reads TGCAGTGCTTCCCGGGGGTCGAGGGCGTCCTACGAGCAGTACTTC. Translation: CSASRGSRASYEQYF.

The chain recombines TRBV7-2 with TRBJ1-5; D is possibly TRBD1 (6 bases). CDR3 length: 13 amino acids. Trimming shortened V by 7 bases and J by 11 bases, and 18 bases separated the two germline ends. CDR1 and CDR2 (germline): SGHTA, FQGNSA. As DNA, the CDR3 is TGTGCCAGCACCACGCCCGGGGGCCCGGCCCAGCATTTT. Translation gives CASTTPGGPAQHF.

This clonotype occurred many times. The V gene is TRBV24-1, the J gene TRBJ1-2; D not certain. Germline loops: CDR1 KGHDR, CDR2 SFDVKD. The CDR3 runs to 15 residues. V lost 5 bases to trimming and J lost 0 bases, with 12 bases between them. CDR3 coding DNA: TGTGCCACCAGTGCTGGTTCGGGTGCTAACTATGGCTACACCTTC. Its translation: CATSAGSGANYGYTF.

The table lists this clonotype with many counts. The V and J genes are TRBV15 and TRBJ2-2, with D perhaps matching TRBD2 (6 bases). The V end was cut by 8 bases, the J end by 1 base, with 8 bases between. The germline CDR1 and CDR2 sequences are LNHNV and YYDKDF (reference sequence). CDR3 size: 13 residues. The CDR3 reads CATGGMNTGELFF. CDR3 DNA sequence: TGTGCCACCGGCGGGATGAACACCGGGGAGCTGTTTTTT.

This clonotype was seen only a few times. The chain links TRBV29-1 to TRBJ2-1; 10 bases align to TRBD2. The CDR3 contains 18 residues. Germline loops: CDR1 SQVTM, CDR2 ANQGSEA. V lost 4 bases, J lost 5 bases, and 17 bases stayed unmatched. The CDR3 loop reads CSVGRSGGGLGEDNEQFF. CDR3 bases: TGCAGCGTTGGGAGAAGCGGGGGGGGGCTGGGTGAGGACAATGAGCAGTTCTTC.

This clonotype was counted a few times. The chain couples TRBV5-1 to TRBJ2-4; D might be TRBD1 (5 bases). The CDR3 covers 13 residues. The germline V gene encodes CDR1 SGHRS and CDR2 YFSETQ. The V gene lost 0 bases and the J gene lost 8 bases, with 9 bases spanning the gap. In nucleotides, the CDR3 is TGCGCCAGCAGCTTGGAGGGGTCGGACATTCAGTACTTC. It yields the protein CASSLEGSDIQYF.